Each of the 17 T cell receptor beta chains below was sequenced from the same sample in a study of cytomegalovirus exposure and HLA in healthy donors. The repertoire was sequenced with immunoSEQ multiplex PCR; TCRdb's copy has only in-frame clones and lacks some. This sample has about 110,000 clones; about 87% occur once, and the top ten carry about 1.8%. Source material: PBMCs. The receptors shown here come from a woman younger than 30 in good health and CMV-seropositive.

This chain uses TRBV5-6 with TRBJ1-1; D is undetermined. The V end lost 3 bases, the J end lost 5 bases, and 11 bases lay between the germline ends. Germline CDR1 SGHDT, CDR2 YYEEEE. CDR3 length: 13 amino acids. The CDR3 nucleotides read TGTGCCAGCAGCTCACATGGAGGAACTGAAGCTTTCTTT. This sequence encodes CASSSHGGTEAFF.

V and J are TRBV28 and TRBJ2-1; 8 nucleotides align to TRBD2. From germline, CDR1 is MDHEN and CDR2 SYDVKM. The CDR3 is 15 residues long. The V and J ends lost 5 bases and 8 bases, in that order; junction bases with no gene match: 11. CDR3 protein: CASSSRSGGVDEQFF. In DNA, the CDR3 is TGTGCCAGCAGTAGCAGGAGCGGGGGTGTCGATGAGCAGTTCTTC.

J is TRBJ1-1 and V is TRBV7-6; D might be TRBD1 (5 bases). This CDR3 is 15 amino acids long. CDR1 is SGHVS and CDR2 is FNYEAQ in the germline V gene. V gave up 5 bases and J gave up 1 base, with 14 bases separating them. The CDR3 coding sequence is TGTGCCAGCAGCCCCCCACACACAGGGAACACTGAAGCTTTCTTT. This encodes CASSPPHTGNTEAFF.

The chain uses TRBV7-8 and TRBJ1-6; 7 nucleotides agree with TRBD1. V shed 2 bases and J 7 bases; nucleotides not matched to a gene: 8. The CDR3 length is 16 residues. CDR1 and CDR2 (germline): SGHVS, FQNEAQ. The DNA of the CDR3 is TGTGCCAGCAGCTTATTCTTACAGGGGCCGAATTCACCCCTCCACTTT. Its protein product is CASSLFLQGPNSPLHF. Variable domain in full (rest from reference TRBV7-8 and TRBJ1-6): GAGVSQSPRYKVAKRGQDVALRCDPISGHVSLFWYQQALGQGPEFLTYFQNEAQLDKSGLPSDRFFAERPEGSVSTLKIQRTQQEDSAVYLCASSLFLQGPNSPLHFGNGTRLTVT.

The gene calls are TRBV28 and TRBJ2-7; 9 nucleotides line up with TRBD1. Germline loops: CDR1 MDHEN, CDR2 SYDVKM. This CDR3 contains 12 residues. V lost 8 bases, J lost 4 bases, and 3 bases stayed unmatched. Written as DNA, the CDR3 is TGTGCCAGCGAGACAGGGGGTTACGAGCAGTACTTC. Its protein product is CASETGGYEQYF.

The chain joins TRBV6-1 to TRBJ1-2; 7 nucleotides agree with TRBD1. Trimming took 4 bases from V and 1 from J; bases not matched to a gene: 6. Germline V CDR1 and CDR2: MNHNS, SASEGT. There are 15 residues in the CDR3. The CDR3 protein is CASSGGQRVNYGYTF. Here the CDR3 DNA reads TGTGCCAGCAGTGGGGGACAGAGAGTTAACTATGGCTACACCTTC.

The chain is built from TRBV9 and TRBJ2-1; TRBD2 agrees at 7 bases. V shed 4 bases and J 13 bases; nucleotides not matched to a gene: 8. The germline V gene encodes CDR1 SGDLS and CDR2 YYNGEE. The CDR3 is 12 amino acids. The CDR3 DNA reads as TGTGCCAGCAGCCTAAGGGAGGGTGGACAGTTCTTC. It codes for CASSLREGGQFF.

This chain's CDR3 is CASSALTGGGTETQYF. The CDR3 coding sequence is TGTGCCAGCAGCGCCCTGACAGGGGGCGGGACGGAGACCCAGTACTTC. V is TRBV9 and J is TRBJ2-5, with 10 bases matching TRBD1. Germline CDR1 and CDR2: SGDLS and YYNGEE. V lost 3 bases, J lost 5 bases, and 10 bases stayed unmatched. The CDR3 has 16 residues.

This sequence joins TRBV2 and TRBJ2-5; 7 bases line up with TRBD2. The trim removed 7 bases at V and 4 bases at J, leaving 12 bases unmatched. The germline gives CDR1 SNHLY, CDR2 FYNNEI. CDR3 length equals 15 residues. CDR3 nucleotides: TGTGCCAGCACCGGCCGAGCGGGGAGGGGAGAGACCCAGTACTTC. Amino acids: CASTGRAGRGETQYF.

The J gene is TRBJ1-1, the V gene TRBV28; TRBD1 might be the D (6 bases). The V gene lost 2 bases and the J gene lost 1 base, with 11 bases spanning the gap. Germline V gives CDR1 MDHEN, CDR2 SYDVKM. The CDR3 consists of 15 residues. The CDR3 protein is CASSLATGWNTEAFF. The CDR3 DNA reads as TGTGCCAGCAGTTTAGCGACAGGTTGGAACACTGAAGCTTTCTTT.

This sequence joins TRBV6-1 and TRBJ2-7; tentative D call: TRBD2 (6 bases). The CDR3 length is 12 residues. Germline CDR1 is MNHNS and CDR2 is SASEGT. Trimming took off 5 bases at V and 3 bases at J, with 8 bases between the two ends. For the CDR3, the DNA is TGTGCCAGCAGTTGGAGGGACTACGAGCAGTACGTC. Translated: CASSWRDYEQYV.

This chain links TRBV4-1 with TRBJ1-3; D remains ambiguous. Between the trimmed V and J ends, which lost 4 bases and 3 bases, there was a span of 16 bases. Germline V gene sequence: CDR1 MGHRA, CDR2 YSYEKL. This CDR3 is built from 16 residues. CDR3 in amino acids: CASSRSKLAVGNTIYF. The CDR3 DNA is TGCGCCAGCAGCCGATCAAAGCTGGCGGTTGGAAACACCATATATTTT.

The chain uses TRBV9 and TRBJ2-7, with 7 bases matching TRBD1. The CDR3 is 15 amino acids. J lost 4 bases, V lost 0 bases, and 7 bases had no gene match. Germline CDR1 reads SGDLS; CDR2 reads YYNGEE. The CDR3 reads CASSVGEGGKYEQYF. CDR3 in DNA: TGTGCCAGCAGCGTAGGTGAAGGGGGCAAGTACGAGCAGTACTTC. The whole variable domain, remainder taken from reference TRBV9 and TRBJ2-7, is DSGVTQTPKHLITATGQRVTLRCSPRSGDLSVYWYQQSLDQGLQFLIQYYNGEERAKGNILERFSAQQFPDLHSELNLSSLELGDSALYFCASSVGEGGKYEQYFGPGTRLTVT.

The rearrangement links TRBV9 to TRBJ1-6; unclear D gene. CDR1 SGDLS and CDR2 YYNGEE come from the germline V gene. CDR3 length equals 13 residues. V was clipped by 0 bases and J by 8 bases, with 6 bases between them. In DNA, the CDR3 is TGTGCCAGCAGCGTAGTCTCAGATTCACCCCTCCACTTT. It encodes CASSVVSDSPLHF.

The J gene is TRBJ2-7, the V gene TRBV23-1; 8 bases are shared with TRBD1. TRBV23-1 is annotated as an ORF whose role is uncertain. The junction had 7 bases not matched to a gene; V was cut back by 3 bases and J by 0 bases. This CDR3 is 16 amino acids long. Here the CDR3 reads CASSHWGTGPSYEQYV. The CDR3 DNA follows: TGCGCCAGCAGTCATTGGGGGACAGGACCCTCCTACGAGCAGTACGTC.

The rearrangement links TRBV28 to TRBJ1-4; 7 bases fit TRBD1. The CDR3 loop spans 14 amino acids. V was clipped by 6 bases and J by 6 bases; unmatched bases: 7. CDR1 is MDHEN, CDR2 SYDVKM, per germline. CDR3 sequence reads: CASRIDRVDEKLFF. The CDR3 nucleotides read TGTGCCAGCAGAATCGACAGGGTGGATGAAAAACTGTTTTTT. Full variable domain (outside the CDR3, taken from reference TRBV28 and TRBJ1-4): DVKVTQSSRYLVKRTGEKVFLECVQDMDHENMFWYRQDPGLGLRLIYFSYDVKMKEKGDIPEGYSVSREKKERFSLILESASTNQTSMYLCASRIDRVDEKLFFGSGTQLSVL.

The genes are TRBV2 and TRBJ1-3; possible D gene TRBD1, 6 bases. The V end lost 7 bases, the J end lost 0 bases, and 10 bases lay between the germline ends. CDR1 and CDR2 (germline): SNHLY, FYNNEI. The CDR3 consists of 14 residues. CDR3 amino acids: CASKDRSSGNTIYF. The CDR3 nucleotides are TGTGCCAGCAAAGACAGGAGCTCTGGAAACACCATATATTTT.